The rows below give T cell receptor beta chains drawn from one sample of a study of tumor-infiltrating lymphocytes in primary liver carcinoma. From the multiplex PCR reads, TCRdb called clonotypes with MiXCR, one entry per CDR3 protein. The sample lists roughly 120,000 distinct CDR3 sequences, 60% to 70% occurring once. Source material: liver tumor tissue from sampling region 1. These receptors all come from a woman in her sixties or seventies with primary liver carcinoma and hepatitis B virus infection. Both conserved end residues are part of each CDR3. A D gene is named only where the DNA matches it firmly. Some rows mark clone size as missing; the rest say once, few, many or name a class of expanded clone.

V: TRBV11-2
D: TRBD2
J: TRBJ2-2
size: .
DNA: TGTGCCAGCAGTCGTCGACTAGCGGGAAACACGGGGGAGTTGTTTTTT
CDR3: CASSRRLAGNTGELFF

V: TRBV28
D: TRBD1
J: TRBJ2-5
size: .
DNA: TGTGCCAGTTTAGACCGGGACAGATACCCCCCAGAGACCCAGTACTTC
CDR3: CASLDRDRYPPETQYF

V: TRBV11-2
D: TRBD1
J: TRBJ1-3
size: .
DNA: TGTGCCAGCAGCTCGACAGGGGAGGAGGGAAACGCCACATATTTT
CDR3: CASSSTGEEGNATYF

V: TRBV6-6
D: .
J: TRBJ1-2
size: .
DNA: TGTGCCTGCAGCTACCCCGGACAGAAGGCTAACTATGGCTACACCTTC
CDR3: CACSYPGQKANYGYTF

V: TRBV6-5
D: .
J: TRBJ1-4
size: .
DNA: TGTGCCAGCAGTTACGGCTTTGACGGTGAAAAACTGTTTTTT
CDR3: CASSYGFDGEKLFF

V: TRBV29-1
D: .
J: TRBJ2-2
size: few
DNA: TGCAGCGTTGAAGTGGATACGAGGGAGCCGTTTTTT
CDR3: CSVEVDTREPFF

V: TRBV1
D: .
J: TRBJ2-1
size: .
DNA: TGCATAAGCAGCCGAAACACTAGCGAGGGGGAGTTCTTC
CDR3: CISSRNTSEGEFF

V: TRBV11-3
D: .
J: TRBJ2-2
size: .
DNA: TGTGCCGGCAGTTTAGAATCCCAGGCCGGGGAGCTGTTTTTT
CDR3: CAGSLESQAGELFF

V: TRBV4-1
D: .
J: TRBJ2-7
size: .
DNA: TGCACCAGCAGCCGAGATACGGAGACAAGACTTTACGATCAGTACTTC
CDR3: CTSSRDTETRLYDQYF

V: TRBV28
D: TRBD2
J: TRBJ2-5
size: .
DNA: TGTGCCAGCAGTGGGGGGGACGGCCACCAAGAGACCCAGTACTTC
CDR3: CASSGGDGHQETQYF

V: TRBV11-3
D: .
J: TRBJ2-5
size: .
DNA: TGTGCCAGCAACAAGCAAGATACCCAGTACTTC
CDR3: CASNKQDTQYF

V: TRBV5-1
D: .
J: TRBJ2-7
size: .
DNA: TGCGCCAGCAGCTTGGCCCAGGGGTCTTCCGAGCAGTACTTC
CDR3: CASSLAQGSSEQYF

V: TRBV5-6
D: .
J: TRBJ2-6
size: few
DNA: TGTGCCAGCAGCTTGGGGGCATCCGGGGCCAACGTCCTGACTTTC
CDR3: CASSLGASGANVLTF

V: TRBV12-3/TRBV12-4
D: .
J: TRBJ2-2
size: few
DNA: TGTGCCAGCAGAAAGCGACAGAACACCGAGGAGCTGTTTTTT
CDR3: CASRKRQNTEELFF

V: TRBV6-4
D: .
J: TRBJ2-2
size: few
DNA: TGTGCCAGCAGTGACGAGGGTTTTGGGGAGCTGTTTTTT
CDR3: CASSDEGFGELFF

V: TRBV6-1
D: TRBD1
J: TRBJ1-1
size: .
DNA: TGTGCCAGCATCGAGGAGGACAGGGGGCGAGTTCACACTGAAGCTTTCTTT
CDR3: CASIEEDRGRVHTEAFF

V: TRBV11-2
D: .
J: TRBJ1-2
size: .
DNA: TGTGCCGGCAACTTAGGGGCCGGTTTTTGCTACACCTTC
CDR3: CAGNLGAGFCYTF

V: TRBV11-2
D: .
J: TRBJ2-3
size: .
DNA: TGTGCCAGCAGCTTAGGCAGGGAAGCAGATACGCAGTTTTTT
CDR3: CASSLGREADTQFF

V: TRBV5-4
D: TRBD1
J: TRBJ1-2
size: .
DNA: TGTGCCAGAAGCCCCTTCGACAGGGTGGCTGGCTGCACCTTC
CDR3: CARSPFDRVAGCTF

V: TRBV11-2
D: TRBD1
J: TRBJ2-4
size: many
DNA: TGTGCCAGCAGCTTTAGCGGCCTCAGGACAGGGGGCGTCTCGTACTTC
CDR3: CASSFSGLRTGGVSYF

V: TRBV6-1
D: .
J: TRBJ2-1
size: .
DNA: TGTGCCAGTAGTGAATTGAGGTGGAATGTGCAGTTCTTC
CDR3: CASSELRWNVQFF

V: TRBV10-3
D: TRBD1
J: TRBJ2-5
size: .
DNA: TGTGCCATCAGTCGGACAGGTTCGTCGGAGACCCACTACTTC
CDR3: CAISRTGSSETHYF

V: TRBV29-1
D: TRBD2
J: TRBJ2-1
size: many
DNA: TGCAGCGTTGAAGATCTTCTCCTTAGCGGGAGACACAATGAGCAGTTCTTC
CDR3: CSVEDLLLSGRHNEQFF

V: TRBV28
D: .
J: TRBJ2-7
size: few
DNA: TGTGCCAGCGGATTACAAAACGAGCAGTACTTC
CDR3: CASGLQNEQYF

V: TRBV18
D: .
J: TRBJ1-5
size: .
DNA: TGTGCCAGCTCACTGGCGGGGACACAGCCCCAGCATTTT
CDR3: CASSLAGTQPQHF

V: TRBV29-1
D: .
J: TRBJ1-5
size: .
DNA: TGCAGCGTTGAGTGTGCTTCCCGCCAGCCCCTGCATTTT
CDR3: CSVECASRQPLHF

V: TRBV7-9
D: .
J: TRBJ2-7
size: many
DNA: TGTGCCAGCAGCTTACAGGACGAGCAGTACTTC
CDR3: CASSLQDEQYF

V: TRBV6-5
D: TRBD2
J: TRBJ2-3
size: .
DNA: TGTGCGAGCAGCCGACTAGCGCCGAGTGGGGGCACAGATACGCGGTATTTT
CDR3: CASSRLAPSGGTDTRYF

V: TRBV11-2
D: TRBD2
J: TRBJ2-7
size: .
DNA: TGTGCCAGCACGCGGGAGGTAGGTAGATCCTACGGGCAGTACTTC
CDR3: CASTREVGRSYGQYF

V: TRBV28
D: .
J: TRBJ2-3
size: .
DNA: TGTGCCATCAGCCCAGCAGGAGGGATCACAGATACGCAGTATTTT
CDR3: CAISPAGGITDTQYF

V: TRBV5-5
D: .
J: TRBJ1-1
size: .
DNA: TGTACCAGCAGCTTTCCGACAACGAACACTGAAGCTTTCTTT
CDR3: CTSSFPTTNTEAFF

V: TRBV11-2
D: .
J: TRBJ1-1
size: .
DNA: TGTGCCAACAGCAGGGGTGGGAACACTGAAGCTGTCTTT
CDR3: CANSRGGNTEAVF

V: TRBV15
D: .
J: TRBJ2-7
size: .
DNA: TGTGCCACCAGCAGGGAGGCCCCCTACGAGCAGTACTTC
CDR3: CATSREAPYEQYF

V: TRBV11-2
D: .
J: TRBJ1-2
size: .
DNA: .
CDR3: CTSSLSPLVSYGCTF

V: TRBV28
D: TRBD2
J: TRBJ2-1
size: once
DNA: TGTGCCAGCAGTTTCGGGGCTAGCGGGTACAATGTGCAGTTCTTC
CDR3: CASSFGASGYNVQFF

V: TRBV29-1
D: .
J: TRBJ1-2
size: .
DNA: TGCAGCGTTGCAGGGGAGTGTTCGAGGGAAAACTATGGCTACACCTTC
CDR3: CSVAGECSRENYGYTF